One sample yielded the 30 T cell receptor beta chains listed below, sequenced in a study of liver allograft versus peripheral blood T cells. Turning to the study itself: Recipients' peripheral blood supplied the T cell receptor repertoires against which those in transplanted livers were compared.

MiXCR was run by TCRdb on the reads, yielding one entry per CDR3 protein. The sample gives approximately 9,800 distinct CDR3 sequences, roughly 22% of which show up once; 5% to 6% is in the top ten. The receptors stem from a human patient who had a liver transplant. The graft donor may be the source of some T cells.

By its share, this clonotype is medium-sized. The V and J genes are TRBV19 and TRBJ2-3, with 9 bases lining up with TRBD2. This CDR3 comprises 14 residues. Per the germline V gene, CDR1 is LNHDA and CDR2 is SQIVND (reference sequence). V lost 4 bases, J lost 6 bases, and 5 bases stayed unmatched. CDR3 bases: TGTGCCAGTAGTACCGGGACTAGCTTTGATACGCAGTATTTT. It yields the protein CASSTGTSFDTQYF.

The sample holds a few counts of this clonotype. V usage is TRBV19 and J usage is TRBJ1-2; D unresolved. The CDR3 covers 12 residues. The germline gives CDR1 LNHDA, CDR2 SQIVND (reference sequence). Trimming took 5 bases from V and 1 from J, leaving 5 bases between them. The CDR3 sequence: CASSSFNYGYTF. In nucleotides, the CDR3 is TGTGCCAGTAGTTCGTTTAACTATGGCTACACCTTC.

This clonotype was observed a handful of times. This chain uses TRBV28 with TRBJ1-1; no reliable D call. Per the germline V gene, CDR1 is MDHEN and CDR2 is SYDVKM. V gave up 2 bases and J gave up 6 bases, with 13 bases separating them. The CDR3 sequence is 14 residues long. The CDR3 loop reads CASSLSGTQAEAFF. CDR3 DNA: TGTGCCAGCAGTTTAAGTGGCACCCAGGCTGAAGCTTTCTTT.

In its sample, this clonotype was seen many times. The chain couples TRBV10-3 to TRBJ1-1, with D perhaps TRBD1 (5 bases). V lost 3 bases to trimming and J lost 1 base, with 12 bases between them. The germline V gene has CDR1 ENHRY and CDR2 SYGVKD. This CDR3 spans 15 amino acids. The CDR3 here is CAISDSGHANTEAFF. For the CDR3, the DNA is TGTGCCATCAGTGATTCGGGGCACGCGAACACTGAAGCTTTCTTT.

The table lists this clonotype with a count of one. This chain joins TRBV19 and TRBJ1-6, with D tentatively TRBD1 (6 bases). V shed 3 bases and J shed 4 bases, with 7 bases lying between them. Germline values: CDR1 LNHDA, CDR2 SQIVND (reference sequence). This CDR3 contains 14 residues. The CDR3 reads CASSIGQYNSPLHF. The CDR3 bases are TGTGCCAGTAGTATTGGACAGTATAATTCACCCCTCCACTTT.

By sample share, this clonotype is medium-sized. CDR3 protein: CASSESYGYTF. The CDR3 coding sequence is TGTGCCAGCAGTGAATCGTATGGCTACACCTTC. The rearrangement uses TRBV6-1 and TRBJ1-2; D not certain. From germline, CDR1 is MNHNS and CDR2 SASEGT. This CDR3 comprises 11 residues. Deletions cut 2 bases from V and 5 bases from J, with 3 bases between.

This clonotype counts as medium-sized. The chain combines TRBV7-9 with TRBJ2-2; D may be TRBD1 (5 bases). Deletions cut 2 bases from V and 4 bases from J, with 14 bases between. The CDR3 spans 16 residues. Germline CDR1 SEHNR, CDR2 FQNEAQ (reference sequence). CDR3: CASSLWGRAATGELFF. CDR3 nucleotides: TGTGCCAGCAGCTTATGGGGCAGGGCTGCCACCGGGGAGCTGTTTTTT.

This clonotype came up a few times. V and J are TRBV28 and TRBJ2-5; TRBD2 aligns across 7 bases. The germline V gene has CDR1 MDHEN and CDR2 SYDVKM. CDR3 length equals 16 residues. After removal of 7 bases from V and 1 base from J, the junction contained 12 bases not matched to a gene. The CDR3 DNA sequence: TGTGCCAGCACCCCACTGACCTCTAGCGGCCAAGAGACCCAGTACTTC. Its protein is CASTPLTSSGQETQYF. Looking up the rest from reference TRBV28 and TRBJ2-5 gives the full variable domain: DVKVTQSSRYLVKRTGEKVFLECVQDMDHENMFWYRQDPGLGLRLIYFSYDVKMKEKGDIPEGYSVSREKKERFSLILESASTNQTSMYLCASTPLTSSGQETQYFGPGTRLLVL.

This clonotype has more than one count but fewer than ten. This rearrangement joins TRBV5-5 to TRBJ1-1; possibly TRBD1 for D (5 bases). V was pared by 4 bases and J by 1 base, with 8 bases between. CDR3 length: 13 residues. The germline V gene encodes CDR1 SGHKS and CDR2 YYEKEE (reference sequence). The CDR3 is CASSRDRNTEAFF. The CDR3 nucleotides are TGTGCCAGCAGCCGAGACAGGAACACTGAAGCTTTCTTT.

Ten or more counts support this clonotype. J is TRBJ1-6 and V is TRBV10-3; TRBD1 agrees at 8 bases. CDR1 and CDR2 from the germline V gene are ENHRY and SYGVKD. V shed 4 bases and J 0 bases; nucleotides not matched to a gene: 14. CDR3 length equals 20 residues. As DNA, the CDR3 is TGTGCCATCAGTGGGCCGGGACAGGCCGCGTCCGACTCCTATAATTCACCCCTCCACTTT. Translating gives CAISGPGQAASDSYNSPLHF.

This chain links TRBV6-5 with TRBJ2-5; 9 positions match TRBD1. The ends lost 4 bases at V and 4 bases at J; junction bases unmatched: 7. CDR3 length equals 15 residues. From germline, CDR1 is MNHEY and CDR2 SVGAGI. CDR3 DNA: TGTGCCAGCAGTTTAAAAGGACAGGGGCGAGAGACCCAGTACTTC. Its translation is CASSLKGQGRETQYF.

This chain links TRBV18 with TRBJ1-5; 9 bases agree with TRBD1. With V trimmed by 6 bases and J by 2 bases, 17 bases remained unmatched. The CDR3 is 19 amino acids. Germline V lookup: CDR1 KGHSH, CDR2 LQKENI. This chain's CDR3 is CASSRNPGTGFSGNQPQHF. In DNA, the CDR3 is TGTGCCAGCTCGCGTAACCCCGGGACAGGGTTTAGTGGCAATCAGCCCCAGCATTTT. The full variable domain, its missing parts supplied by reference TRBV18 and TRBJ1-5, is NAGVMQNPRHLVRRRGQEARLRCSPMKGHSHVYWYRQLPEEGLKFMVYLQKENIIDESGMPKERFSAEFPKEGPSILRIQQVVRGDSAAYFCASSRNPGTGFSGNQPQHFGDGTRLSIL.

This clonotype is medium-sized in the sample. The chain uses TRBV18 and TRBJ2-7; 13 bases are shared with TRBD2. CDR1 and CDR2 from the germline V gene are KGHSH and LQKENI. There are 15 residues in the CDR3. With V trimmed by 3 bases and J by 5 bases, 4 bases remained unmatched. The CDR3 loop is CASSPGGLAGDEQYF. The CDR3 DNA sequence: TGTGCCAGCTCACCCGGAGGACTAGCGGGAGACGAGCAGTACTTC. Full variable domain (missing parts from reference TRBV18 and TRBJ2-7): NAGVMQNPRHLVRRRGQEARLRCSPMKGHSHVYWYRQLPEEGLKFMVYLQKENIIDESGMPKERFSAEFPKEGPSILRIQQVVRGDSAAYFCASSPGGLAGDEQYFGPGTRLTVT.

This clonotype has more than one count but fewer than ten. This chain joins TRBV5-4 and TRBJ1-4, with 7 bases fitting TRBD1. V lost 0 bases, J lost 8 bases, and 4 bases stayed unmatched. This CDR3 is 14 amino acids long. Germline CDR1 SGHNT, CDR2 YYREEE (reference sequence). This CDR3 is CASSLDRGDEKLFF. In DNA form, the CDR3 reads TGTGCCAGCAGCTTGGACAGGGGTGACGAAAAACTGTTTTTT.

This clonotype is classed as medium-sized. The chain employs TRBV6-1 and TRBJ1-1; D is ambiguous. CDR1 MNHNS and CDR2 SASEGT come from the germline V gene. The CDR3 runs to 13 residues. The V gene lost 10 bases and the J gene lost 1 base, with 13 bases spanning the gap. The CDR3 nucleotides are TGTGCCATCTCCCGGGAGCGGAACACTGAAGCTTTCTTT. Translated: CAISRERNTEAFF.

This clonotype was seen many times. V usage is TRBV5-4 and J usage is TRBJ2-2; TRBD2 aligns across 10 bases. The germline V gene encodes CDR1 SGHNT and CDR2 YYREEE (reference sequence). The ends lost 4 bases at V and 5 bases at J; junction bases unmatched: 5. The CDR3 covers 15 residues. DNA of the CDR3: TGTGCCAGCAGCACCCTAGCGGGGGAAACCGGGGAGCTGTTTTTT. This gives the protein CASSTLAGETGELFF.

This clonotype rates as medium-sized. The chain links TRBV7-2 to TRBJ2-7, with a possible D match to TRBD2 (5 bases). The V end was cut by 5 bases, the J end by 1 base, with 21 bases between. The germline V gene encodes CDR1 SGHTA and CDR2 FQGNSA. This CDR3 is built from 17 residues. This CDR3 reads CASSPPYGGHPSYEQYF. The CDR3 region has the DNA TGTGCCAGCAGCCCGCCCTACGGAGGCCACCCTTCCTACGAGCAGTACTTC.

This clonotype rates as medium-sized. The CDR3: CASSIVPGYTEAFF. As DNA, the CDR3 is TGTGCCAGTAGTATAGTTCCGGGGTACACTGAAGCTTTCTTT. The chain uses TRBV19 and TRBJ1-1; D is undetermined. In germline, CDR1 is LNHDA, CDR2 SQIVND (reference sequence). The CDR3 length is 14 residues. Trimming took 1 base from V and 3 from J, leaving 9 bases between them.

This clonotype was observed a few times. The chain has TRBV28 and TRBJ1-1; 7 bases fit TRBD1. V shed 7 bases, J shed 2 bases, and the junction held 10 bases outside the gene matches. The CDR3 totals 15 residues. CDR1 and CDR2 from the germline V gene are MDHEN and SYDVKM. CDR3 nucleotide sequence: TGTGCCAGCACTATACCGGGACAGAGCAACACTGAAGCTTTCTTT. Its translation: CASTIPGQSNTEAFF.

This clonotype is classed as medium-sized (0.01 to 0.1%). The rearrangement joins TRBV15 to TRBJ2-3; D uncertain. V gave up 0 bases and J gave up 5 bases, with 15 bases separating them. The germline gives CDR1 LNHNV, CDR2 YYDKDF (reference sequence). The CDR3 loop spans 16 amino acids. Here the CDR3 DNA reads TGTGCCACCAGCAGAGATCGCGCGGCCCCCAGAGATACGCAGTATTTT. It translates to CATSRDRAAPRDTQYF.

This clonotype was seen at least ten times. V usage is TRBV19 and J usage is TRBJ2-1, with 7 bases identical to TRBD2. The CDR3 runs to 15 residues. V shed 4 bases, J shed 0 bases, and the junction held 3 bases outside the gene matches. Germline V gives CDR1 LNHDA, CDR2 SQIVND (reference sequence). CDR3 protein: CASSRGGSSYNEQFF. CDR3 nucleotide sequence: TGTGCCAGTAGTAGGGGGGGAAGCTCCTACAATGAGCAGTTCTTC. Supplemented by reference TRBV19 and TRBJ2-1, the full variable domain reads DGGITQSPKYLFRKEGQNVTLSCEQNLNHDAMYWYRQDPGQGLRLIYYSQIVNDFQKGDIAEGYSVSREKKESFPLTVTSAQKNPTAFYLCASSRGGSSYNEQFFGPGTRLTVL.

V and J are TRBV7-9 and TRBJ1-2; D not resolved. This CDR3 has 14 residues. Per the germline V gene, CDR1 is SEHNR and CDR2 is FQNEAQ (reference sequence). Trimming took off 1 base at V and 7 bases at J, with 13 bases between the two ends. The CDR3, as DNA: TGTGCCAGCAGCTTAGTGTCTGTGCAGGCTGGCTACACCTTC. Its translation is CASSLVSVQAGYTF. Using reference TRBV7-9 and TRBJ1-2 for the parts outside the CDR3, the full variable domain is DTGVSQNPRHKITKRGQNVTFRCDPISEHNRLYWYRQTLGQGPEFLTYFQNEAQLEKSRLLSDRFSAERPKGSFSTLEIQRTEQGDSAMYLCASSLVSVQAGYTFGSGTRLTVV.

This chain connects TRBV30 to TRBJ1-4; D may be TRBD1 (5 bases). The germline CDR1 and CDR2 sequences are GTSNPN and SVGIG (reference sequence). V was cut by 0 bases and J by 11 bases, with 19 bases left in between. The CDR3 totals 15 residues. CDR3 region: CAWSVDPLQGRKLFF. The DNA for the CDR3 is TGTGCCTGGAGTGTAGACCCCCTTCAGGGACGGAAACTGTTTTTT.

This clonotype has just one count. The chain combines TRBV12-3 or TRBV12-4 with TRBJ1-4; D unresolved. Between the trimmed V and J ends, which lost 3 bases and 5 bases, there was a span of 10 bases. The CDR3 totals 14 residues. CDR3: CASSFRSANEKLFF. CDR3 bases: TGTGCCAGCAGTTTCCGCTCAGCAAATGAAAAACTGTTTTTT.

This clonotype has at least ten counts. This chain uses TRBV27 with TRBJ2-7, with D perhaps TRBD2 (5 bases). V was clipped by 9 bases and J by 4 bases, with 16 bases between them. In germline, CDR1 is MNHEY, CDR2 SMNVEV (reference sequence). The CDR3 spans 13 residues. This CDR3 reads CASERSGRYEQYF. CDR3 bases: TGTGCCAGTGAGCGGTCAGGAAGGTACGAGCAGTACTTC.

J is TRBJ2-3 and V is TRBV5-6; TRBD1 agrees at 10 bases. Germline CDR1 is SGHDT and CDR2 is YYEEEE. CDR3 length: 15 residues. V lost 5 bases, J lost 1 base, and 4 bases stayed unmatched. Written as DNA, the CDR3 is TGTGCCAGCAGTACCGGGACAGGGGGCACAGATACGCAGTATTTT. It is translated as CASSTGTGGTDTQYF.

This clonotype counts as medium-sized. V usage is TRBV6-1 and J usage is TRBJ1-1; tentatively, D is TRBD1 (5 bases). V dropped 4 bases and J dropped 1 base, with 19 bases sitting between them. Germline CDR1 reads MNHNS; CDR2 reads SASEGT. This CDR3 contains 17 residues. The CDR3 DNA reads as TGTGCCAGCAGTGTCGGGTGGGGGGGACCTTCGAACACTGAAGCTTTCTTT. It codes for CASSVGWGGPSNTEAFF.

This clonotype was detected a few times. The CDR3, as DNA: TGTGCCAGTAAAGACAGGGGCGGTCAGCCCCAGCATTTT. Amino acid sequence: CASKDRGGQPQHF. V gene TRBV19 combines with J gene TRBJ1-5; 8 bases fit TRBD1. V lost 7 bases and J lost 6; bases outside the gene matches: 5. CDR1 and CDR2 (germline): LNHDA, SQIVND (reference sequence). This CDR3 is 13 amino acids long.

This clonotype is labeled as medium-sized. This chain links TRBV27 with TRBJ1-1; D ambiguous. V lost 3 bases, J lost 1 base, and 6 bases lay in between. The CDR3 loop spans 13 amino acids. Germline V gene lookup returns CDR1 MNHEY and CDR2 SMNVEV (reference sequence). CDR3 sequence reads: CASSLASNTEAFF. The DNA for the CDR3 is TGTGCCAGCAGTTTGGCTTCGAACACTGAAGCTTTCTTT.

This chain connects TRBV5-4 to TRBJ2-7; 8 bases line up with TRBD2. J was trimmed by 1 base and V by 4 bases; bases with no gene match: 13. Germline CDR1 SGHNT, CDR2 YYREEE (reference sequence). The CDR3 is made up of 17 amino acids. The CDR3 sequence: CASSARVTSEVSYEQYF. The CDR3 DNA sequence: TGTGCCAGCAGCGCCCGCGTGACTAGCGAGGTTTCCTACGAGCAGTACTTC.